This TCR beta chain stems from a study of T cell changes during pregnancy in multiple sclerosis. The data were produced by immunoSEQ multiplex PCR, yet TCRdb's version contains in-frame clones alone and is incomplete. The sample shows roughly 80,000 clones, under 95% of them seen only once. V was trimmed by 3 bases and J by 5 bases, leaving 11 bases between them. The CDR3 covers 13 residues. The V gene's germline CDR1 is SGHNT and CDR2 YYREEE (reference sequence). The clonotype comes from a female donor with multiple sclerosis, enrolled in a pregnancy study. This specimen consisted of peripheral blood, obtained before pregnancy. This chain uses TRBV5-4 with TRBJ2-5, with a weak D call TRBD1 (5 bases). CDR3 sequence reads: CASSSPGSETQYF. The CDR3, as DNA: TGTGCCAGCAGCTCCCCAGGGTCGGAGACCCAGTACTTC.